Listed below are T cell receptor beta chains from one sample, sequenced in a study of T cell clones after liver transplantation. Method: immunoSEQ multiplex PCR; TCRdb's copy keeps in-frame clones and lacks some. Among fewer than 80,000 clones listed, under 90% were seen once. The sequencing used CD4+ T cells from blood, collected 48 months after liver transplant. These receptors were taken from a human patient who received a liver transplant. Some T cells may have originated in the graft donor. Both conserved end residues are part of each CDR3. A D gene is named only where the DNA matches it firmly. Rows give clone size only sometimes, using once, few, many, or a class for an expanded clone.

NA	NA	TRBJ2-2	TRBV5-8	TGTGCCAGCAGCCTCCCTCGGGAGGGGGCAAGCACCGGGGAGCTGTTTTTT	CASSLPREGASTGELFF
TRBD2	few	TRBJ2-5	TRBV13	TGTGCCAGCAGCCCCCCCGAGGCTAGCGGACAAGAGACCCAGTACTTC	CASSPPEASGQETQYF
NA	once	TRBJ2-3	TRBV7-6	TGTGCCAGCAGCTTATGGTCTGGCCAGTACGTAGATACGCAGTATTTT	CASSLWSGQYVDTQYF
TRBD2	once	TRBJ2-1	TRBV4-2	TGTGCCAGCAGCCAAGATCTCGCGGGAGGGTTGAATGAGCAGTTCTTC	CASSQDLAGGLNEQFF
NA	NA	TRBJ2-2	TRBV2	TGTGCCAGCAGTGAAGGGCAACCGACCGGGGAGCTGTTTTTT	CASSEGQPTGELFF
NA	NA	TRBJ2-3	TRBV6-4	TGTGCCAGCAGTGACGGGGGGGCCGCAGATACGCAGTATTTT	CASSDGGAADTQYF
NA	NA	TRBJ1-4	TRBV30	TGTGCCTGGAGTAAAGGGGCCCTTGACGAAAAACTGTTTTTT	CAWSKGALDEKLFF
NA	NA	TRBJ2-2	TRBV2	TGTGCCAGCAGTGCCTCAATGACAAGGAATGGCGACACCGGGGAGCTGTTTTTT	CASSASMTRNGDTGELFF
NA	NA	TRBJ2-5	TRBV19	TGTGCCAGTAGTAACGTCGGTCGAGAGACCCAGTACTTC	CASSNVGRETQYF
TRBD1	NA	TRBJ2-3	TRBV6-1	TGTGCCAGCAGTGTAGGACAGGCTACAGATACGCAGTATTTT	CASSVGQATDTQYF
NA	NA	TRBJ1-2	TRBV7-6	TGTGCCAGCAGCTCCCGCCCAGGGGACTATGGCTACACCTTC	CASSSRPGDYGYTF
NA	NA	TRBJ1-4	TRBV27	TGTGCCAGCAGTTTAAGACTCTTGGACAGAAATGAAAAACTGTTTTTT	CASSLRLLDRNEKLFF
NA	NA	TRBJ1-4	TRBV28	TGTGCCAGCTGCGAAGGGGGAAGTACTAATGAAAAACTGTTTTTT	CASCEGGSTNEKLFF
NA	once	TRBJ2-3	TRBV15	TGTGCCACCAGCAGAGATTCGGGGGTAGGAGATACGCAGTATTTT	CATSRDSGVGDTQYF
NA	NA	TRBJ2-7	TRBV6-1	TGTGCCAGCAGTGATGGGGTGCCCTACGAGCAGTACTTC	CASSDGVPYEQYF
TRBD1	NA	TRBJ2-2	TRBV29-1	TGCAGCGGTGGACAGGGGGACACCGGGGAGCTGTTTTTT	CSGGQGDTGELFF
NA	NA	TRBJ2-5	TRBV20-1	TGCAGTGCTGGTGGAGAGACCCAGTACTTC	CSAGGETQYF
NA	NA	TRBJ2-5	TRBV2	TGTGCCAGCAGTGCCCAGCGGAGTCTCCAAGAGACCCAGTACTTC	CASSAQRSLQETQYF
NA	NA	TRBJ1-1	TRBV6-1	TGTGCCAGCGAAGGGGGAAGGGGGAACACTGAAGCTTTCTTT	CASEGGRGNTEAFF
NA	few	TRBJ2-7	TRBV10-3	TGTGCCATCGGGTCAGGGGCCTACGAGCAGTACTTC	CAIGSGAYEQYF
NA	NA	TRBJ2-5	TRBV9	TGTGCCAGCAGCGTAGCGGGACGAATGGAGACCCAGTACTTC	CASSVAGRMETQYF
TRBD1	NA	TRBJ2-7	TRBV7-2	TGTGCCAGCAGCTTAGCGAGAAGTAGACAGGGTCACGAGCAGTACTTC	CASSLARSRQGHEQYF
NA	NA	TRBJ2-3	TRBV2	TGTGCCAGCAGCCGGGGCACAGATACGCAGTATTTT	CASSRGTDTQYF
NA	NA	TRBJ2-7	TRBV11-1	TGTGCCAGCAGCTTAGTTGGGGAGAACTACGAGCAGTACTTC	CASSLVGENYEQYF
TRBD1	NA	TRBJ1-1	TRBV2	TGTGCCAGCAGTCCGACAGGGGTCACTGAAGCTTTCTTT	CASSPTGVTEAFF
NA	once	TRBJ2-5	TRBV11-2	TGTGCCAGCAGCTTAGGTTCGAGAACCCAAGAGACCCAGTACTTC	CASSLGSRTQETQYF
NA	NA	TRBJ1-5	TRBV11-2	TGTGCCAGCAGCTTAGGGGTCGGTGGCAATCAGCCCCAGCATTTT	CASSLGVGGNQPQHF
NA	NA	TRBJ2-2	TRBV29-1	TGCAGCGTTGACGGACGGAACACCGGGGAGCTGTTTTTT	CSVDGRNTGELFF
TRBD1	NA	TRBJ2-3	TRBV11-3	TGTGCCAGCAGCCAAGACAGGGGACCCACAGATACGCAGTATTTT	CASSQDRGPTDTQYF
TRBD1	NA	TRBJ1-2	TRBV18	TGTGCCAGCTCACCTCCGACAGGGGGATATGGCTACACCTTC	CASSPPTGGYGYTF
NA	once	TRBJ2-7	TRBV6-1	TGTGCCAGCAGTGAAACAGGCTACGAGCAGTACTTC	CASSETGYEQYF
NA	NA	TRBJ1-5	TRBV7-2	TGTGCCAGCAGCCCTGCCATGAGTAGCAATCAGCCCCAGCATTTT	CASSPAMSSNQPQHF
NA	NA	TRBJ1-1	TRBV29-1	TGCAGCGTTGACCAGGGTTACACTGAAGCTTTCTTT	CSVDQGYTEAFF
TRBD1	NA	TRBJ2-1	TRBV7-2	TGTGCCAGCAACGGACAGCGGGTTTCGGGGGACAGGGTCAATGAGCAGTTCTTC	CASNGQRVSGDRVNEQFF
NA	NA	TRBJ2-3	TRBV7-2	TGTGCCAGCAGCAAAGGTCTCCCTGGGGGCACAGATACGCAGTATTTT	CASSKGLPGGTDTQYF
TRBD1	NA	TRBJ2-5	TRBV7-3	TGTGCCAGCAGTTCCGACAGGGCGCAGACCCAGTACTTC	CASSSDRAQTQYF
NA	NA	TRBJ1-5	TRBV6-4	TGTGCCAGCAGTGAGGGACGGGAGAGGGGTCCCCAGCATTTT	CASSEGRERGPQHF
NA	once	TRBJ1-4	TRBV6-6	TGTGCCAGCAGTTACTCTCCATGGGTCGAAAAACTGTTTTTT	CASSYSPWVEKLFF
NA	NA	TRBJ2-1	TRBV19	TGTGCCAGTAAAAGGCGCCACGGGGGTTACAATGAGCAGTTCTTC	CASKRRHGGYNEQFF